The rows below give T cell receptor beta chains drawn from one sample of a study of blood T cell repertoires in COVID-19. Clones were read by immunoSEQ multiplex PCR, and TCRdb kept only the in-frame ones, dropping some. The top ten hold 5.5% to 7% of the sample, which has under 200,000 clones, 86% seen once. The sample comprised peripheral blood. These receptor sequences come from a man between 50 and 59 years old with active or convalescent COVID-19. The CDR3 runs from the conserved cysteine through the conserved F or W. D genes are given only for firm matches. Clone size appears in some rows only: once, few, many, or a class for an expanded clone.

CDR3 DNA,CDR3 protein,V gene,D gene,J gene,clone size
TGTGCCAGCAGCGCACCGGGACTAGCGGATATAAGGGCAGATACGCAGTATTTT,CASSAPGLADIRADTQYF,TRBV9,TRBD2,TRBJ2-3,NA
TGTGCCAGCAGGAGAACCGGGTACACCGGGGAGCTGTTTTTT,CASRRTGYTGELFF,TRBV6-5,NA,TRBJ2-2,NA
TGCAGTGCTAGTGGGCAGGGGGTTTGGGAGACCCAGTACTTC,CSASGQGVWETQYF,TRBV20-1,TRBD1,TRBJ2-5,NA
TGTGCCAGCAGTGCCTCACTAGCGGGAGGACTCCAAGAGACCCAGTACTTC,CASSASLAGGLQETQYF,TRBV6-1,TRBD2,TRBJ2-5,NA
TGTGCCAGCAGCTTAGGCGGGAGGGCCGGCAATGAGCAGTTCTTC,CASSLGGRAGNEQFF,TRBV7-3,TRBD2,TRBJ2-1,NA
TGTGCCAGCAGTACCACCGGACTAGTTGGCAATGAGCAGTTCTTC,CASSTTGLVGNEQFF,TRBV25-1,TRBD2,TRBJ2-1,NA
TGTGCCAGCAGCGAGACAGATTTTCACGAGCAGTACTTC,CASSETDFHEQYF,TRBV3-1/TRBV3-2,NA,TRBJ2-7,NA
TGTGCCAGTAGTATAGTCCGTCAGGACGGGGAGCTGTTTTTT,CASSIVRQDGELFF,TRBV19,NA,TRBJ2-2,NA
TGTGCCAGCAGCGGAAGGGGCTACAATGAGCAGTTCTTC,CASSGRGYNEQFF,TRBV7-2,NA,TRBJ2-1,NA
TGTGCCAGCAGCTTATTACTTCGGAGCTCCTATAATTCACCCCTCCACTTT,CASSLLLRSSYNSPLHF,TRBV7-8,NA,TRBJ1-6,few
TGCAGCGTTGTCGTCGGGGGTAGCAATCAGCCCCAGCATTTT,CSVVVGGSNQPQHF,TRBV29-1,NA,TRBJ1-5,NA
TGTGCCAGCTCACCACGGGCAGGGGGCCGGAACACTGAAGCTTTCTTT,CASSPRAGGRNTEAFF,TRBV18,TRBD1,TRBJ1-1,NA
TGTGCTAGCAGCGCGGGACAGAGCTACGAGCAGTACTTC,CASSAGQSYEQYF,TRBV7-7,NA,TRBJ2-7,NA
TGTGCCAGCACCGCTTATAGCAGGGAAGATTCACCCCTCCACTTT,CASTAYSREDSPLHF,TRBV5-8,NA,TRBJ1-6,NA
TGTGCCACCCTCCACACTAGCGGGGGGGCCAAGACCCAGTACTTC,CATLHTSGGAKTQYF,TRBV6-5,TRBD2,TRBJ2-5,once
TGTGCCAGCAGTTTAGAGGGACTAGCGGGGGGCAGTACGTACTTC,CASSLEGLAGGSTYF,TRBV27,TRBD2,TRBJ2-4,NA
TGTGCCAGTAGTCTAGACAGTCAAGAGACCCAGTACTTC,CASSLDSQETQYF,TRBV19,NA,TRBJ2-5,NA
TGTGCCAGTAGTTGGGGGGGTTCTTACGAGCAGTACTTC,CASSWGGSYEQYF,TRBV19,TRBD2,TRBJ2-7,NA
TGTGCCAGCAGCCAACACAGGACAGACCCTAATTCACCCCTCCACTTT,CASSQHRTDPNSPLHF,TRBV4-2,NA,TRBJ1-6,NA
TGTGCCAGCAGCTTGGCAGGGCTAGGGGGCTACGAGCAGTACTTC,CASSLAGLGGYEQYF,TRBV5-5,NA,TRBJ2-7,NA
TGTGCCAGCAGTGGTAGGGGGGGCCACAATGAGCAGTTCTTC,CASSGRGGHNEQFF,TRBV27,NA,TRBJ2-1,NA
TGCGCCAGCAGCTCCCAGGGGGGCGACACTGAAGCTTTCTTT,CASSSQGGDTEAFF,TRBV5-1,TRBD1,TRBJ1-1,once
TGTGCCAGCAGCAGATGGGGGCAGGGACGATATGGCTACACCTTC,CASSRWGQGRYGYTF,TRBV9,NA,TRBJ1-2,NA
TGTGCCAGCAGCGCGACAGGGACCTACGAGCAGTACTTC,CASSATGTYEQYF,TRBV6-6,TRBD1,TRBJ2-7,NA
TGTGCCAGCAGTTACCGAATGCTCCCGGACACGAGCTCCTACGAGCAGTACTTC,CASSYRMLPDTSSYEQYF,TRBV6-2/TRBV6-3,NA,TRBJ2-7,NA
TGTGCCACCATGGGGGCTAGAAGCTCCTACAATGAGCAGTTCTTC,CATMGARSSYNEQFF,TRBV6-5,NA,TRBJ2-1,once
TGTGCCAGCAGCCCGGCCCCGGGACAGCAGTATTTT,CASSPAPGQQYF,TRBV6-5,NA,TRBJ2-3,NA
TGCAGTGCTAGTACCCAGGAGGGTCGCCGGGAGCAGTTCTTC,CSASTQEGRREQFF,TRBV20-1,NA,TRBJ2-1,NA
TGCGCCAGCAGCCAAGAGACAGGGGTAAACACCGGGGAGCTGTTTTTT,CASSQETGVNTGELFF,TRBV4-3,TRBD1,TRBJ2-2,NA
TGTGCCAGCAGCGTAGACGTAGCGGGGGCTGGGGAGACCCAGTACTTC,CASSVDVAGAGETQYF,TRBV9,TRBD2,TRBJ2-5,NA
TGCAGTGCAAGTACCGGGACAGTAACCTACGAGCAGTACTTC,CSASTGTVTYEQYF,TRBV20-1,TRBD1,TRBJ2-7,NA
TGTGCCAGTAGTTTCAGACGGGCAGATACGCAGTATTTT,CASSFRRADTQYF,TRBV19,NA,TRBJ2-3,NA
TGTGCCAGCAGTTTAAAGCGGGGCAGCACAGATACGCAGTATTTT,CASSLKRGSTDTQYF,TRBV27,TRBD2,TRBJ2-3,NA
TGTGCCAGCAGCTTAGCACAGGCCAAAAGTGGCTACACCTTC,CASSLAQAKSGYTF,TRBV11-2,NA,TRBJ1-2,NA
TGTGCCAGCAGCTTGGGGCAGGGTCTTCAGCCCCAGCATTTT,CASSLGQGLQPQHF,TRBV7-9,NA,TRBJ1-5,NA
TGTGCCAGCAGCTCTCTCTCCTACAATGAGCAGTTCTTC,CASSSLSYNEQFF,TRBV7-8,NA,TRBJ2-1,NA
TGTGCCAGCAGGGGCCAACAGGGGGATCAGCCCCAGCATTTT,CASRGQQGDQPQHF,TRBV7-2,TRBD1,TRBJ1-5,NA
TGTGCCAGCAGCCCAGGGACTAGCGGAGGGGGGGAGACCCAGTACTTC,CASSPGTSGGGETQYF,TRBV5-4,TRBD2,TRBJ2-5,NA
TGCAGCGTTTTACAGGGATCCTACGAGCAGTACTTC,CSVLQGSYEQYF,TRBV29-1,NA,TRBJ2-7,once
TGTGCCAGCAGCCAACTAGCGGGGCCCCGACAGTGGTACTTC,CASSQLAGPRQWYF,TRBV6-5,TRBD2,TRBJ2-7,NA
TGCGCCAGCAGCCTCCACGCAACGGCGGGAGAGGAGACCCAGTACTTC,CASSLHATAGEETQYF,TRBV4-3,TRBD2,TRBJ2-5,NA
TGTGCCACGAGAACAGGGGGCGATGGCTACACCTTC,CATRTGGDGYTF,TRBV10-3,TRBD1,TRBJ1-2,NA
TGTGCCACCAGTGTGGGCGGGAGCCGAGATACGCAGTATTTT,CATSVGGSRDTQYF,TRBV24-1,TRBD2,TRBJ2-3,few
TGTGCCAGCAGTTCCCACCAAGGACAGGGAATGGGTCAGCCCCAGCATTTT,CASSSHQGQGMGQPQHF,TRBV27,TRBD1,TRBJ1-5,NA
TGTGCCAGCTCAGTACAGGGAACAGATACGCAGTATTTT,CASSVQGTDTQYF,TRBV18,NA,TRBJ2-3,NA
TGTGCCAGCAGCCCCCTCGCGGGGGTAGATACGCAGTATTTT,CASSPLAGVDTQYF,TRBV5-4,TRBD2,TRBJ2-3,NA
TGTGCCATCAGTGAGTCTTCTAGCGTCCTCTACGAGCAGTACTTC,CAISESSSVLYEQYF,TRBV10-3,NA,TRBJ2-7,NA
TGTGCCAGAGGCTTTAAGAGGACACATAACTATGGCTACACCTTC,CARGFKRTHNYGYTF,TRBV11-1,NA,TRBJ1-2,once
TGTGCCAGCAGCTTGGCGGGGGAGGGTGAGCAGTTCTTC,CASSLAGEGEQFF,TRBV5-5,TRBD2,TRBJ2-1,NA
TGTGCCAGCAGTGAAGCGCGGAACCCCAATCAGCCCCAGCATTTT,CASSEARNPNQPQHF,TRBV2,NA,TRBJ1-5,NA
TGTGCCAGCAGGGAACAGCCGAACTATGGCTACACCTTC,CASREQPNYGYTF,TRBV12-3/TRBV12-4,NA,TRBJ1-2,few
TGTGCCAGCAGCCCAAGACAGGGAACTGAAGCTTTCTTT,CASSPRQGTEAFF,TRBV7-6,TRBD1,TRBJ1-1,once
TGTGCCACCAGCAGAGATCGGGGACAGGGAAACACCATATATTTT,CATSRDRGQGNTIYF,TRBV15,TRBD1,TRBJ1-3,NA
TGTGCCAGCAGCTCCGATTTGGGGCAGGGTGGTTCACCCCTCCACTTT,CASSSDLGQGGSPLHF,TRBV5-4,NA,TRBJ1-6,NA
TGTGCCAGCAGCTTAGAAGCGGGGTCCTCCTACAATGAGCAGTTCTTC,CASSLEAGSSYNEQFF,TRBV7-9,TRBD2,TRBJ2-1,NA